The rows below give T cell receptor beta chains drawn from one sample of a study of radiation and T cells in renal cell carcinoma. Assay: immunoSEQ multiplex PCR; the TCRdb copy retains only in-frame clones and omits some. The data show roughly 120,000 clones, roughly four fifths seen once. Sequences were derived from blood, sampled from a patient whose treatment included radiotherapy and nephrectomy. Source of these receptors: a woman aged 60 to 75 with renal cell carcinoma. Both conserved end residues are part of each CDR3. A D gene is named only where the DNA matches it firmly. The size field is filled for only some rows; it gives once, few, many or a size class.

clone size	J gene	V gene	D gene	CDR3 protein	CDR3 DNA
.	TRBJ1-3	TRBV2	TRBD1	CASTGQISSGNTIYF	TGTGCCAGTACGGGACAGATCAGCTCTGGAAACACCATATATTTT
.	TRBJ2-6	TRBV11-2	.	CASRQDTNVLTF	TGTGCCAGCAGGCAAGACACCAACGTCCTGACTTTC
.	TRBJ1-4	TRBV6-1	.	CATREGAGSNEKLFF	TGTGCCACCCGGGAAGGGGCAGGAAGCAATGAAAAACTGTTTTTT
.	TRBJ2-1	TRBV9	TRBD2	CASSATSGRHEQFF	TGTGCCAGCAGTGCGACTAGCGGGAGGCATGAGCAGTTCTTC
.	TRBJ2-2	TRBV18	.	CASSPPKEGGELFF	TGTGCCAGCTCACCACCGAAGGAGGGTGGGGAGCTGTTTTTT
once	TRBJ1-2	TRBV4-3	.	CASSQTLTGNYGYTF	TGCGCCAGCAGCCAGACTCTGACGGGGAACTATGGCTACACCTTC
.	TRBJ2-3	TRBV5-4	.	CASSLGPDQSTDTQYF	TGTGCCAGCAGCTTAGGACCCGACCAGAGCACAGATACGCAGTATTTT
.	TRBJ2-3	TRBV7-2	TRBD2	CASSIRTRGPDTQYF	TGTGCCAGCAGCATTAGGACTAGAGGGCCAGATACGCAGTATTTT
.	TRBJ2-3	TRBV7-3	.	CASSLSLTDTQYF	TGTGCCAGCAGCTTATCCCTTACGGATACGCAGTATTTT
.	TRBJ2-3	TRBV28	TRBD2	CASSLSLAGAGDTQYF	TGTGCCAGCAGTTTAAGTCTAGCGGGAGCGGGAGATACGCAGTATTTT
.	TRBJ2-5	TRBV7-9	.	CASSPQKARQETQYF	TGTGCCAGCAGCCCCCAGAAAGCAAGACAAGAGACCCAGTACTTC
.	TRBJ1-2	TRBV19	.	CASSSQGRGNYGYTF	TGTGCCAGTAGTTCCCAAGGGAGGGGGAACTATGGCTACACCTTC
.	TRBJ2-5	TRBV2	TRBD2	CASSVLAGGETQYF	TGTGCCAGCAGCGTACTAGCGGGGGGGGAGACCCAGTACTTC
.	TRBJ1-3	TRBV6-1	.	CAISEFLDSGNTIYF	TGTGCCATCAGTGAGTTCTTGGACAGTGGAAACACCATATATTTT
once	TRBJ1-5	TRBV18	TRBD1	CASSQVGQGGQPQHF	TGTGCCAGCTCTCAGGTAGGACAGGGCGGACAGCCCCAGCATTTT
once	TRBJ1-1	TRBV7-9	.	CASSFTDSNTEAFF	TGTGCCAGCAGCTTTACAGACTCAAACACTGAAGCTTTCTTT
.	TRBJ1-2	TRBV5-5	TRBD1	CASSLQEDRGRLYGYTF	TGTGCCAGCAGCTTACAGGAGGACAGGGGCAGACTCTATGGCTACACCTTC
.	TRBJ1-3	TRBV2	.	CASRKSSGNTIYF	TGTGCCAGCAGGAAGAGCTCTGGAAACACCATATATTTT
.	TRBJ1-6	TRBV30	TRBD1	CAWSQGAGNSPLHF	TGTGCCTGGAGCCAGGGGGCCGGTAATTCACCCCTCCACTTT
.	TRBJ2-7	TRBV6-6	.	CASSYSIYEQYF	TGTGCCAGCAGTTACTCCATATATGAGCAGTACTTC
.	TRBJ2-7	TRBV4-1	TRBD1	CASSQDTGTGSYEQYF	TGCGCCAGCAGCCAAGATACCGGGACAGGATCCTACGAGCAGTACTTC
.	TRBJ2-5	TRBV19	.	CASSQPWGAETQYF	TGTGCCAGTAGTCAGCCCTGGGGGGCGGAGACCCAGTACTTC
.	TRBJ1-3	TRBV7-9	TRBD1	CASSAKTGFGNTIYF	TGTGCCAGCAGCGCAAAGACAGGGTTTGGGAACACCATATATTTT
.	TRBJ1-1	TRBV2	.	CARQGLYTEAFF	TGTGCCAGGCAGGGTCTTTACACTGAAGCTTTCTTT